Following are 27 T cell receptor beta chains from one sample sequenced in a study of CD8+CD57+ T cells in acquired aplastic anemia. Genomic DNA, the template, was used for profiling of the TCR beta VDJ and CDR3. TCRdb reprocessed the reads via MiXCR and lists one record per CDR3 protein. The sample lists about 210,000 distinct CDR3 sequences; approximately 35% were seen once. Material: sorted CD4+, CD8+, or CD8+CD57+ T cells (not recorded which) from PBMCs. These receptors were obtained from a human donor in good health, serving as a control.

The V gene is TRBV5-1, the J gene TRBJ2-1; TRBD2 matches at 10 bases. The CDR3 loop spans 16 amino acids. Germline V gives CDR1 SGHRS, CDR2 YFSETQ. The trim removed 5 bases at V and 10 bases at J, leaving 15 bases unmatched. As DNA, the CDR3 is TGCGCCAGCAGTCAGAACGGACTAGCGGACCCGAGGGAGCAGTTCTTC. Amino acids: CASSQNGLADPREQFF.

The chain joins TRBV4-1 to TRBJ1-1; tentative D call: TRBD1 (6 bases). V was shortened by 3 bases and J by 3 bases, with 26 bases between the two germline ends. The CDR3 spans 19 residues. Germline CDR1 and CDR2: MGHRA and YSYEKL. The CDR3 sequence: CASSHEPQGFKWGDTEAFF. CDR3 DNA sequence: TGCGCCAGCAGCCATGAACCACAGGGATTCAAGTGGGGAGACACTGAAGCTTTCTTT.

Many counts were recorded for this clonotype. V and J are TRBV11-2 and TRBJ1-6; D unclear. CDR3 length equals 15 residues. Between the trimmed V and J ends, which lost 4 bases and 0 bases, there was a span of 7 bases. The germline V gene has CDR1 SGHAT and CDR2 FQNNGV. The CDR3 loop is CASSSPGSYNSPLHF. The CDR3 nucleotides read TGTGCCAGCAGCTCCCCAGGCTCCTATAATTCACCCCTCCACTTT.

Comment on this clonotype: One end of the junction does not line up with germline, which may come from a read error. V and J are TRBV15 and TRBJ1-4; D might be TRBD1 (6 bases). This CDR3 is 15 amino acids long. Germline CDR1 LNHNV, CDR2 YYDKDF (reference sequence). CDR3 loop: CATSRDRGGNEKLFF. CDR3 nucleotide sequence: TGTGCCACCAGCAGAGATAGAGGGGGGAATGAAAAACTGTTTTTC. Together with reference TRBV15 and TRBJ1-4, the CDR3 gives the full variable domain: DAMVIQNPRYQVTQFGKPVTLSCSQTLNHNVMYWYQQKSSQAPKLLFHYYDKDFNNEADTPDNFQSRRPNTSFCFLDIRSPGLGDTAMYLCATSRDRGGNEKLFFGSGTQLSVL.

This clonotype was recorded at least ten times. The chain joins TRBV29-1 to TRBJ2-7; D uncertain. CDR1 is SQVTM and CDR2 is ANQGSEA in the germline V gene. Trimming took off 5 bases at V and 0 bases at J, with 14 bases between the two ends. The CDR3 is made up of 14 amino acids. CDR3 region: CSVSVMGRSYEQYF. The CDR3 DNA follows: TGCAGCGTTTCTGTCATGGGCCGCTCCTACGAGCAGTACTTC.

This clonotype was found many times. The chain uses TRBV19 and TRBJ2-7; tentatively, D is TRBD2 (6 bases). V lost 5 bases to trimming and J lost 3 bases, with 17 bases between them. The CDR3 sequence is 15 residues long. Germline lookup yields CDR1 LNHDA and CDR2 SQIVND (reference sequence). As DNA, the CDR3 is TGTGCCAGTAGTCCCTATCTCGGAGGGAACTACGAGCAGTACTTC. Translation gives CASSPYLGGNYEQYF.

The table lists this clonotype with many counts. The rearrangement joins TRBV3-1 to TRBJ1-1; no definite D call. The CDR3 loop spans 13 amino acids. Germline values: CDR1 LGHDT, CDR2 YNNKEL (reference sequence). V lost 8 bases and J 7 bases, leaving 17 bases between the germline ends. The CDR3, as DNA: TGTGCCAGCGGAGGACGCGGAACGGGTGAAGCTTTCTTT. The encoded protein is CASGGRGTGEAFF. The full variable domain, with the rest looked up from reference TRBV3-1 and TRBJ1-1, is DTAVSQTPKYLVTQMGNDKSIKCEQNLGHDTMYWYKQDSKKFLKIMFSYNNKELIINETVPNRFSPKSPDKAHLNLHINSLELGDSAVYFCASGGRGTGEAFFGQGTRLTVV.

This clonotype was seen repeatedly, ten times or more. The chain carries TRBV29-1 and TRBJ2-5; 9 nucleotides line up with TRBD2. The CDR3 is 14 amino acids. The V gene's germline CDR1 is SQVTM and CDR2 ANQGSEA. V lost 7 bases to trimming and J lost 6 bases; unmatched junction nucleotides: 12. CDR3 sequence (DNA): TGCAGCGCCGGGGTCCTAGCGGGACTCAAGACCCAGTACTTC. Translated: CSAGVLAGLKTQYF.

A word on this clonotype: It is likely a read error, because the conserved phenylalanine at the end of the CDR3 is missing. The chain employs TRBV19 and TRBJ2-1; D may be TRBD1 or TRBD2 (5 bases each). This CDR3 region has 16 residues. The germline V gene has CDR1 LNHDA and CDR2 SQIVND (reference sequence). CDR3 loop: CASSLYLGVTGNEQFV. For the CDR3, the DNA is TGTGCCAGTAGTTTATATCTGGGGGTTACAGGAAATGAACAGTTCGTC.

This clonotype came up many times. The chain couples TRBV6-2 or TRBV6-3 to TRBJ1-5; D is unresolved. The germline V gene has CDR1 MNHEY and CDR2 SVGEGT. V lost 7 bases, J lost 3 bases, and 10 bases lay in between. CDR3 length: 13 amino acids. DNA for the CDR3: TGTGCCAGCAAGGGCTGGTTCAATCAGCCCCAGCATTTT. It specifies CASKGWFNQPQHF.

This clonotype was detected only a few times. The rearrangement joins TRBV4-1 to TRBJ2-2; TRBD2 agrees at 10 bases. This CDR3 spans 15 amino acids. Germline V CDR1 and CDR2: MGHRA, YSYEKL. J gave up 6 bases and V 1 base, and 2 bases lay outside the gene matches. The CDR3 loop is CASSQVTSGAGELFF. CDR3 nucleotide sequence: TGCGCCAGCAGCCAAGTCACTAGCGGGGCCGGGGAGCTGTTTTTT.

In its sample, this clonotype was seen many times. This chain joins TRBV7-3 and TRBJ2-2; a possible D gene is TRBD1 (6 bases). The germline V gene has CDR1 SGHTA and CDR2 FQGTGA. Trimming left V 2 bases short and J 6 bases short, with 7 bases between. The CDR3 extends over 13 amino acids. This chain's CDR3 is CASSLRQAGELFF. CDR3 nucleotides: TGTGCCAGCAGCTTACGACAGGCCGGGGAGCTGTTTTTT.

Concerning this clonotype itself: The junction shows a germline mismatch at one end, possibly a read error. The J gene is TRBJ1-6, the V gene TRBV2; D ambiguous. Germline loops: CDR1 SNHLY, CDR2 FYNNEI. The CDR3 totals 13 residues. CDR3 region: CASRANSNSPLRF. CDR3 coding DNA: TGTGCCAGCAGGGCGAACAGTAATTCACCCCTCCGCTTT.

The chain joins TRBV29-1 to TRBJ1-1; 8 bases fit TRBD1. The CDR3 length is 13 residues. After removal of 6 bases from V and 8 bases from J, the junction contained 11 bases not matched to a gene. Germline V gene data show CDR1 as SQVTM and CDR2 as ANQGSEA. The CDR3 is CSVVGQAAYEAFF. CDR3 nucleotides: TGCAGCGTAGTGGGACAGGCAGCCTACGAAGCTTTCTTT.

Many counts were recorded for this clonotype. This CDR3 is CASSLAQGQGGGYTF. The CDR3 nucleotides are TGTGCCAGCAGCTTAGCGCAGGGACAGGGTGGGGGCTACACCTTC. J is TRBJ1-2 and V is TRBV7-9; 9 bases match TRBD1. CDR3 size: 15 residues. Trimming removed 0 bases from V and 8 bases from J; junction bases left unmatched: 7. Germline CDR1 and CDR2: SEHNR and FQNEAQ (reference sequence).

This clonotype appeared a few times. This may stem from a read error, because a much larger clone lies one nucleotide away. V is TRBV19 and J is TRBJ2-5, with unresolved D. The V end lost 6 bases, the J end lost 0 bases, and 8 bases lay between the germline ends. The CDR3 loop spans 13 amino acids. Germline CDR1 reads LNHDA; CDR2 reads SQIVND (reference sequence). CDR3 nucleotide sequence: TGTGCCAGTAGAATAAGTTACCAAGAGACCCAGTACTTC. This sequence encodes CASRISYQETQYF.

The chain recombines TRBV6-1 with TRBJ2-1; 9 bases fit TRBD2. The V and J ends lost 0 bases and 5 bases, in that order; junction bases with no gene match: 11. This CDR3 is 18 amino acids long. CDR1 is MNHNS, CDR2 SASEGT, per germline. In DNA form, the CDR3 reads TGTGCCAGCAGTGAAGCCAGAGTGGGTCTAGCGGGGAACAATGAGCAGTTCTTC. Residues: CASSEARVGLAGNNEQFF.

Many counts were recorded for this clonotype. V is TRBV19 and J is TRBJ1-1; D not resolved. Germline CDR1 and CDR2: LNHDA and SQIVND (reference sequence). This CDR3 is 13 amino acids long. The V end was cut by 6 bases, the J end by 2 bases, with 10 bases between. CDR3 in DNA: TGTGCCAGTAGCGGACGGACCAACACTGAAGCTTTCTTT. This translates into CASSGRTNTEAFF.

This clonotype was observed many times. This chain uses TRBV20-1 with TRBJ1-2; TRBD1 might be the D (6 bases). This CDR3 is built from 12 residues. The V end was cut by 5 bases, the J end by 0 bases, with 7 bases between. The germline V gene encodes CDR1 DFQATT and CDR2 SNEGSKA (reference sequence). The CDR3, as DNA: TGCAGTGCTGGGGACACTAACTATGGCTACACCTTC. Protein sequence: CSAGDTNYGYTF.

This clonotype was seen a few times. V usage is TRBV19 and J usage is TRBJ1-2; D unresolved. V dropped 5 bases and J dropped 5 bases, with 6 bases sitting between them. Germline loops: CDR1 LNHDA, CDR2 SQIVND (reference sequence). The CDR3 extends over 11 amino acids. The CDR3 coding sequence is TGTGCCAGTAGTCACGCGTATGGCTACACCTTC. Translating gives CASSHAYGYTF.

A note on this clonotype: This may come from a read error, since a much larger clone is one base off. The V call is TRBV7-2, the J call TRBJ1-3; no definite D call. Germline-derived CDR1 and CDR2 are SGHTA and FQGNSA. This CDR3 is 13 amino acids long. Trimming took 1 base from V and 11 from J, leaving 12 bases between them. The CDR3 sequence is CASSLEGFGAIYF. For the CDR3, the DNA is TGTGCCAGCAGCTTAGAAGGGTTTGGCGCCATATATTTT.

A few counts support this clonotype. The rearrangement uses TRBV20-1 and TRBJ2-1; the D gene is possibly TRBD2 (7 bases). The CDR3 totals 14 residues. The germline V gene encodes CDR1 DFQATT and CDR2 SNEGSKA (reference sequence). V dropped 5 bases and J dropped 11 bases, with 22 bases sitting between them. The CDR3 protein is CSASKIGGGVKQFF. The CDR3 DNA reads as TGCAGTGCTTCCAAGATAGGGGGGGGGGTTAAGCAGTTCTTC.

This clonotype was counted ten times or more. The V and J genes are TRBV19 and TRBJ1-2; D is possibly TRBD1 (5 bases). Germline V CDR1 and CDR2: LNHDA, SQIVND (reference sequence). The germline V and J ends were trimmed by 4 bases and 4 bases, with 10 bases remaining between them. The CDR3 is 13 residues long. The CDR3 here is CASSSRDVYGYTF. CDR3 DNA: TGTGCCAGTAGTAGCAGGGATGTCTATGGCTACACCTTC.

The V call is TRBV2, the J call TRBJ1-6; 10 nucleotides line up with TRBD1. This CDR3 comprises 19 residues. Germline CDR1 SNHLY, CDR2 FYNNEI. Unmatched junction bases numbered 17, after V lost 2 bases and J lost 10 bases. Here the CDR3 reads CASSEWSGRPGQGRSPLHF. The CDR3 bases are TGTGCCAGCAGTGAATGGTCGGGGCGTCCGGGACAGGGGAGATCACCCCTCCACTTT.

Ten or more counts support this clonotype. The genes are TRBV20-1 and TRBJ1-4; no definite D call. V was trimmed by 7 bases and J by 2 bases, leaving 8 bases between them. This CDR3 has 12 residues. Germline CDR1 DFQATT, CDR2 SNEGSKA (reference sequence). CDR3 protein: CSVGGTNEKLFF. Written as DNA, the CDR3 is TGCAGTGTAGGAGGCACTAATGAAAAACTGTTTTTT.

This clonotype was counted only a few times. The chain has TRBV19 and TRBJ2-1; no definite D call. V lost 7 bases, J lost 5 bases, and 18 bases lay in between. CDR3 length: 15 amino acids. Germline assignment: CDR1 LNHDA and CDR2 SQIVND (reference sequence). The DNA for the CDR3 is TGTGCCAGTAATGGGCTAGTTGCCCTGCACAATGAGCAGTTCTTC. It codes for CASNGLVALHNEQFF.

The chain uses TRBV6-1 and TRBJ2-5, with D possibly matching TRBD2 (5 bases). Trimming pared 2 bases from V and 4 bases from J, leaving 8 bases between. The germline gives CDR1 MNHNS, CDR2 SASEGT. The CDR3 consists of 13 residues. The DNA for the CDR3 is TGTGCCAGCAGTGAATTAGCGTCAGAGACCCAGTACTTC. It yields the protein CASSELASETQYF.